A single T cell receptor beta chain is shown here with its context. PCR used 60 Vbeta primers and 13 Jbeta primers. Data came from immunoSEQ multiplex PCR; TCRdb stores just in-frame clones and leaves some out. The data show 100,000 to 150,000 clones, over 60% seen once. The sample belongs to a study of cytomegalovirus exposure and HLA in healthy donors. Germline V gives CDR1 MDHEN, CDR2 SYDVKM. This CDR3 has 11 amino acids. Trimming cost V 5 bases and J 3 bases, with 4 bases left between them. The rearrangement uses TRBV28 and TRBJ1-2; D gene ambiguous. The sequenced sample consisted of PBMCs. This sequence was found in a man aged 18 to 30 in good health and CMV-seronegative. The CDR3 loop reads CASSPDYGYTF. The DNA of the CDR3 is TGTGCCAGCAGTCCCGACTATGGCTACACCTTC.